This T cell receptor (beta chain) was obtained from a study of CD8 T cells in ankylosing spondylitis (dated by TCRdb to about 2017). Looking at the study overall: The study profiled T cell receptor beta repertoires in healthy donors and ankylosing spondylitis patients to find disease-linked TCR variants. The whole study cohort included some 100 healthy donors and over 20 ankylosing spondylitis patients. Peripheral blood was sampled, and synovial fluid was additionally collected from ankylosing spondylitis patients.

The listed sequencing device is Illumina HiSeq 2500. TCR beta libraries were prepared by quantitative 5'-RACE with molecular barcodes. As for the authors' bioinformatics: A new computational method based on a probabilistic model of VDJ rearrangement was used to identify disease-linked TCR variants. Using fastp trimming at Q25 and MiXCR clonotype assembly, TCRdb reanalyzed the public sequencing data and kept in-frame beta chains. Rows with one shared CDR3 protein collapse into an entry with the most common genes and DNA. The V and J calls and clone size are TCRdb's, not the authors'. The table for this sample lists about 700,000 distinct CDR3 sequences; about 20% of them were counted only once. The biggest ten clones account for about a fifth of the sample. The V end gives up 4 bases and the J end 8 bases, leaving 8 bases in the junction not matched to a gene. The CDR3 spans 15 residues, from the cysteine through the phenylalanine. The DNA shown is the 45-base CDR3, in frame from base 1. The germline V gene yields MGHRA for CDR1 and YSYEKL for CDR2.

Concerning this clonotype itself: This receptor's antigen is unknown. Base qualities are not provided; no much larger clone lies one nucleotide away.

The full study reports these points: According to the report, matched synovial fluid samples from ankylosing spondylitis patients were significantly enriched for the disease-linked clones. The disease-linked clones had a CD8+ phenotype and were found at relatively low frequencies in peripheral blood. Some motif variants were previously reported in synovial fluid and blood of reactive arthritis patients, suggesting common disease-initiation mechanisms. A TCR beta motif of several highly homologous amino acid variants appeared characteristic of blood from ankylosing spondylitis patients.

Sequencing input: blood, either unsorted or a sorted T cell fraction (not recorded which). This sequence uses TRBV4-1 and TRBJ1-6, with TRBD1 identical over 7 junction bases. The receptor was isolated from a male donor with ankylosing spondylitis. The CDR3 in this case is CASSPPGQKYSPLHF. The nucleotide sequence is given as TGCGCCAGCAGCCCCCCGGGACAGAAATATTCACCCCTCCACTTT.